The 17 T cell receptor beta chains reported below all come from one sample, sequenced in a study of vaccination effects on CD4 cells after COVID-19. CD4+ T cells were isolated after around 9 days of culture. The assay was immunoSEQ multiplex PCR, and TCRdb's table has in-frame clones only and misses some. This table holds 35,000 to 40,000 clones, about four fifths found once. What these receptors recognize is not known. The source was CD4+ T cells from PBMCs cultured without peptide, collected before COVID-19 vaccination. The receptors originated from a human donor who received a COVID-19 vaccine.

The chain employs TRBV9 and TRBJ2-3, with no clear D. Germline V gene sequence: CDR1 SGDLS, CDR2 YYNGEE. The CDR3 is 14 residues long. Trimming removed 0 bases from V and 2 bases from J, with 7 bases in between. The CDR3: CASSVGAFTDTQYF. Written as DNA, the CDR3 is TGTGCCAGCAGCGTAGGAGCGTTCACAGATACGCAGTATTTT.

The CDR3 nucleotides read TGTGCCAGCTCACCACTAGGGGGGCCCGATAGCAATCAGCCCCAGCATTTT. Translation gives CASSPLGGPDSNQPQHF. The chain recombines TRBV18 with TRBJ1-5; weak D call: TRBD1 (6 bases). There are 17 residues in the CDR3. CDR1 is KGHSH, CDR2 LQKENI, per germline. V was cut by 1 base and J by 0 bases, with 13 bases left in between.

The chain is built from TRBV27 and TRBJ1-1, with D uncertain. CDR3 length: 14 amino acids. The germline V and J ends were trimmed by 7 bases and 0 bases, with 12 bases remaining between them. Germline CDR1 is MNHEY and CDR2 is SMNVEV (reference sequence). The DNA for the CDR3 is TGTGCCAGCATTGGCGGGAGGGTGAACACTGAAGCTTTCTTT. Its protein product is CASIGGRVNTEAFF.

The chain links TRBV7-2 to TRBJ2-7, with 12 bases fitting TRBD2. The trim removed 2 bases at V and 3 bases at J, leaving 5 bases unmatched. Germline V gene data show CDR1 as SGHTA and CDR2 as FQGNSA. The CDR3 totals 16 residues. The CDR3: CASSLSSGGAFYEQYF. The CDR3 nucleotides are TGTGCCAGCAGCTTATCTAGCGGGGGGGCTTTCTACGAGCAGTACTTC.

This chain joins TRBV2 and TRBJ2-1; D might be TRBD1 or TRBD2, each matching 5 bases. CDR1 and CDR2 (germline): SNHLY, FYNNEI. V was cut by 8 bases and J by 7 bases, with 18 bases left in between. The CDR3 contains 14 residues. The DNA of the CDR3 is TGTGCCAGCTCCCGCTCCGCTGGGGGAAATGAGCAGTTCTTC. It specifies CASSRSAGGNEQFF.

In its sample, this clone was seen once. The chain couples TRBV12-3 or TRBV12-4 to TRBJ2-1; D gene ambiguous. Trimming took 3 bases from V and 4 from J, leaving 7 bases between them. The CDR3 spans 13 residues. The CDR3 coding sequence is TGTGCCAGCAGTTTGACGCCTTACAATGAGCAGTTCTTC. It is translated as CASSLTPYNEQFF.

This sequence joins TRBV4-1 and TRBJ2-7, with D perhaps matching TRBD1 (6 bases). The CDR3 runs 19 residues. V was trimmed by 4 bases and J by 7 bases, leaving 32 bases between them. Germline V gives CDR1 MGHRA, CDR2 YSYEKL. CDR3 sequence (DNA): TGCGCCAGCAGCCTTCGGGGTGGGGGCTCACCAGGGCCCCTGGGGGAGCAGTACTTC. Its protein is CASSLRGGGSPGPLGEQYF.

In this sample, this clone turned up once. V usage is TRBV5-1 and J usage is TRBJ2-1; TRBD1 aligns across 8 bases. From germline, CDR1 is SGHRS and CDR2 YFSETQ. The CDR3 covers 15 residues. Unmatched junction bases numbered 9, after V lost 2 bases and J lost 8 bases. CDR3 coding DNA: TGCGCCAGCAGCTTAACGGGACAGGCTATCGATGAGCAGTTCTTC. Translating gives CASSLTGQAIDEQFF.

The chain carries TRBV7-2 and TRBJ2-7, with 10 positions matching TRBD2. The length of the CDR3 is 17 residues. CDR1 is SGHTA, CDR2 FQGNSA, per germline. J lost 2 bases, V lost 5 bases, and 12 bases had no gene match. CDR3 in DNA: TGTGCCAGCAGCCCCTCTTCCGGGCTAGCGGGGGCCTACGAGCAGTACTTC. Translated: CASSPSSGLAGAYEQYF.

The V call is TRBV29-1, the J call TRBJ1-2, with D maybe TRBD1 (5 bases). This CDR3 contains 14 residues. CDR1 is SQVTM, CDR2 ANQGSEA, per germline. Between the trimmed V and J ends, which lost 6 bases and 2 bases, there was a span of 16 bases. The CDR3 DNA reads as TGCAGCGTAGGTACCGGGACGGCCAACTATGGCTACACCTTC. Amino acid sequence: CSVGTGTANYGYTF.

This chain links TRBV6-1 with TRBJ2-7; TRBD1 aligns across 8 bases. J was trimmed by 0 bases and V by 7 bases; bases with no gene match: 5. This CDR3 is built from 14 residues. CDR1 is MNHNS, CDR2 SASEGT, per germline. The CDR3 DNA sequence: TGTGCCAGCACCCGGACAGGGACCTCCTACGAGCAGTACTTC. Protein product: CASTRTGTSYEQYF.

This sequence joins TRBV2 and TRBJ1-5; maybe TRBD1 (5 bases). The germline V and J ends were trimmed by 8 bases and 1 base, with 9 bases remaining between them. Germline V gene data show CDR1 as SNHLY and CDR2 as FYNNEI. CDR3 length: 13 residues. The CDR3 sequence: CASEGPSNQPQHF. Here the CDR3 DNA reads TGTGCCAGCGAGGGACCGAGCAATCAGCCCCAGCATTTT.

The chain employs TRBV4-1 and TRBJ2-1; 9 nucleotides agree with TRBD2. Germline CDR1 and CDR2: MGHRA and YSYEKL. The CDR3 runs to 15 residues. With 3 bases clipped from V and 5 bases from J, the junction kept 5 bases outside the gene matches. CDR3 sequence: CASSQLAGSNNEQFF. CDR3 nucleotides: TGCGCCAGCAGCCAGCTAGCGGGAAGTAACAATGAGCAGTTCTTC.

This clone was seen just once. The gene calls are TRBV7-8 and TRBJ2-7, with 11 bases fitting TRBD2. The germline V gene encodes CDR1 SGHVS and CDR2 FQNEAQ. The ends lost 9 bases at V and 6 bases at J; junction bases unmatched: 10. CDR3 length: 14 amino acids. The CDR3 DNA reads as TGTGCCAGTAGTGTTACTAGCGGGAGCCGCGAGCAGTACTTC. It translates to CASSVTSGSREQYF.

The chain has TRBV19 and TRBJ2-2; 9 nucleotides match TRBD2. The CDR3 contains 14 residues. The germline gives CDR1 LNHDA, CDR2 SQIVND (reference sequence). Germline trimming cut 9 bases from V and 1 base from J; bases unmatched to any gene: 3. In DNA, the CDR3 is TGTGCCAGCGTAGCGGGAGTGAACACCGGGGAGCTGTTTTTT. Protein: CASVAGVNTGELFF. The variable domain in full, completed from reference TRBV19 and TRBJ2-2, reads DGGITQSPKYLFRKEGQNVTLSCEQNLNHDAMYWYRQDPGQGLRLIYYSQIVNDFQKGDIAEGYSVSREKKESFPLTVTSAQKNPTAFYLCASVAGVNTGELFFGEGSRLTVL.

J is TRBJ2-7 and V is TRBV30; 10 nucleotides agree with TRBD2. Germline-derived CDR1 and CDR2 are GTSNPN and SVGIG (reference sequence). The CDR3 length is 14 residues. Trimming removed 3 bases from V and 2 bases from J; junction bases left unmatched: 4. The CDR3 region has the DNA TGTGCCTGGAGGGGACTAGCGAATACCTACGAGCAGTACTTC. Residues: CAWRGLANTYEQYF.

J is TRBJ1-2 and V is TRBV27; the D is unclear. CDR1 is MNHEY and CDR2 is SMNVEV in the germline V gene (reference sequence). V was cut by 2 bases and J by 4 bases, with 11 bases left in between. The length of the CDR3 is 14 residues. The CDR3 protein is CASSLDKGAYGYTF. CDR3 coding DNA: TGTGCCAGCAGTTTAGACAAAGGCGCCTATGGCTACACCTTC.